The rows below give T cell receptor beta chains drawn from one sample of a study of blood T cell repertoires in COVID-19. Libraries were prepared by immunoSEQ multiplex PCR; TCRdb keeps only in-frame clonotypes and omits some of them. The sample records around 85,000 clones, 86% being singletons. Sequencing was carried out using peripheral blood. The receptor set was obtained from a man between 50 and 59 years old with active COVID-19. Both conserved end residues are part of each CDR3. Each record gives: clone size, D gene, J gene, V gene, CDR3 protein, CDR3 DNA. D genes are given only for firm matches. Clone size is shown for a subset of rows, as once, few, many or a class of expanded clone.

size: .; D: .; J: TRBJ2-1; V: TRBV5-1; CDR3: CASSPFYGAGAYNEQFF; DNA: TGCGCCAGCAGCCCCTTCTACGGCGCGGGTGCCTACAATGAGCAGTTCTTC
size: .; D: TRBD2; J: TRBJ2-3; V: TRBV7-3; CDR3: CASSLPGGVTDTQYF; DNA: TGTGCCAGCAGCCTCCCGGGGGGGGTAACAGATACGCAGTATTTT
size: .; D: .; J: TRBJ2-3; V: TRBV19; CDR3: CASSDRRTDTQYF; DNA: TGTGCCAGTAGTGACAGGAGGACAGATACGCAGTATTTT
size: .; D: .; J: TRBJ2-7; V: TRBV20-1; CDR3: CSARRADEQYF; DNA: TGCAGTGCTAGACGCGCCGACGAGCAGTACTTC
size: .; D: .; J: TRBJ1-2; V: TRBV6-1; CDR3: CASSELYRDHGYTF; DNA: TGTGCCAGCAGTGAATTGTACAGGGACCATGGCTACACCTTC
size: .; D: .; J: TRBJ1-1; V: TRBV7-9; CDR3: CASSLNYQTEAFF; DNA: TGTGCCAGCAGCTTAAACTACCAGACTGAAGCTTTCTTT
size: .; D: .; J: TRBJ2-2; V: TRBV18; CDR3: CASSPILPGNTGELFF; DNA: TGTGCCAGCTCACCTATTTTGCCAGGGAACACCGGGGAGCTGTTTTTT
size: .; D: TRBD2; J: TRBJ2-7; V: TRBV25-1; CDR3: CASSDASGGGYEQYF; DNA: TGTGCCAGCAGTGATGCGTCGGGGGGTGGCTACGAGCAGTACTTC
size: .; D: .; J: TRBJ2-3; V: TRBV7-2; CDR3: CASSFRIAADTQYF; DNA: TGTGCCAGCAGCTTCCGAATAGCAGCAGATACGCAGTATTTT
size: .; D: .; J: TRBJ1-2; V: TRBV30; CDR3: CAWSVDRSRSPLYGYTF; DNA: TGTGCCTGGAGTGTCGACAGGTCAAGATCCCCTCTCTATGGCTACACCTTC
size: once; D: .; J: TRBJ2-5; V: TRBV24-1; CDR3: CATSDRGGTQYF; DNA: TGTGCCACCAGTGATCGGGGAGGGACCCAGTACTTC
size: .; D: .; J: TRBJ2-5; V: TRBV5-1; CDR3: CASSLLSVTQETQYF; DNA: TGCGCCAGCAGCTTGCTCTCGGTAACCCAAGAGACCCAGTACTTC
size: .; D: TRBD1; J: TRBJ1-6; V: TRBV25-1; CDR3: CASRRTGDNSPLHF; DNA: TGTGCCAGCAGGAGGACAGGCGATAATTCACCCCTCCACTTT
size: .; D: .; J: TRBJ2-7; V: TRBV27; CDR3: CASSLRATYEQYF; DNA: TGTGCCAGCAGCCTACGTGCTACCTACGAGCAGTACTTC
size: few; D: TRBD1; J: TRBJ1-1; V: TRBV5-4; CDR3: CASSLAGQGATEAFF; DNA: TGTGCCAGCAGCTTGGCGGGACAGGGTGCGACTGAAGCTTTCTTT
size: .; D: .; J: TRBJ1-1; V: TRBV7-9; CDR3: CASTLGGGEAFF; DNA: TGTGCCAGCACCCTGGGGGGGGGCGAAGCTTTCTTT
size: .; D: TRBD1; J: TRBJ1-1; V: TRBV29-1; CDR3: CSARTGVADTEAFF; DNA: TGCAGCGCAAGGACAGGGGTGGCGGACACTGAAGCTTTCTTT
size: .; D: TRBD2; J: TRBJ2-3; V: TRBV10-3; CDR3: CAIRPGLAGSRPTLGDTQYF; DNA: TGTGCCATCAGGCCGGGACTAGCTGGATCAAGGCCAACTCTGGGAGATACGCAGTATTTT